The clone carrying this TCR beta chain was seen many times. Its specificity is unknown. The TCRbeta library was prepared with unique molecular identifiers. TCRdb ran MiXCR on the PCR reads and lists one entry per CDR3 protein. The table records approximately 97,000 distinct CDR3 sequences, 5% to 6% of them present only once. The data belong to a study of T-cell reconstitution after alpha-beta-depleted transplantation in children. Broader study findings: Newly made T cells mostly supplied T-cell counts and diversity one year after transplant.

The germline CDR1 and CDR2 sequences are MDHEN and SYDVKM. CDR3 length: 16 residues. V dropped 7 bases and J dropped 6 bases, with 22 bases sitting between them. The starting material was PBMCs, mostly from graft donor cells, obtained 60 days after TCRalphabeta/CD19-depleted stem cell transplant. The rearrangement uses TRBV28 and TRBJ2-1; either TRBD1 or TRBD2 may fit D (5 bases each). The receptor comes from a female patient aged 2 to 10 who had a stem cell transplant for Fanconi anemia, so the T cells may come from the graft donor. CDR3 residues: CASTSLKGSERNEQFF. The CDR3 bases are TGTGCCAGCACCTCGCTAAAGGGGAGCGAACGCAATGAGCAGTTCTTC.